Shown below are 19 T cell receptor beta chains from a single sample sequenced in a study of cytomegalovirus exposure and HLA in healthy donors. The study ran its PCR with 60 Vbeta and 13 Jbeta primers. Using immunoSEQ multiplex PCR, the repertoire was profiled, and TCRdb retains in-frame clones only, with some absent. The sample contains roughly 160,000 clones, 65% to 75% of which appear only once. Sequencing input: PBMCs. Receptors originate from a girl aged 10 to 17 in good health and CMV-seronegative.

The chain joins TRBV25-1 to TRBJ1-2; D gene uncertain. Per germline, CDR1 MGHDK and CDR2 SYGVNS. The CDR3 totals 12 residues. The V gene lost 4 bases and the J gene lost 8 bases, with 11 bases spanning the gap. This chain's CDR3 is CASSATGGGYTF. As DNA, the CDR3 is TGTGCCAGCAGTGCAACCGGAGGAGGCTACACCTTC.

The chain joins TRBV10-1 to TRBJ2-7; no definite D call. The V end was cut by 6 bases, the J end by 0 bases, with 12 bases between. Germline-derived CDR1 and CDR2 are WNHNN and SYGVQD (reference sequence). The CDR3 spans 14 residues. The CDR3 loop is CASSLAPSSYEQYF. The CDR3 bases are TGCGCCAGCAGCTTGGCCCCAAGCTCCTACGAGCAGTACTTC.

The chain links TRBV6-1 to TRBJ2-1, with 13 bases aligning to TRBD2. V gave up 2 bases and J gave up 2 bases; unmatched junction bases: 0. Germline-derived CDR1 and CDR2 are MNHNS and SASEGT. CDR3 length equals 16 residues. The CDR3 sequence: CASSETSGGAYNEQFF. DNA of the CDR3: TGTGCCAGCAGTGAAACTAGCGGGGGGGCCTACAATGAGCAGTTCTTC.

The V and J genes are TRBV5-1 and TRBJ2-3; 10 nucleotides line up with TRBD2. Germline V gives CDR1 SGHRS, CDR2 YFSETQ. Trimming cost V 0 bases and J 2 bases; bases outside gene matches: 3. This CDR3 spans 16 amino acids. As DNA, the CDR3 is TGCGCCAGCAGCTTGGAAAGCGGGGGGGCCACAGATACGCAGTATTTT. Its protein product is CASSLESGGATDTQYF.

To note about this clone: Other nucleotide sequences from this sample produce the same CDR3. The chain joins TRBV19 to TRBJ1-1; D is uncertain. The CDR3 extends over 13 amino acids. The V gene lost 4 bases and the J gene lost 2 bases, with 8 bases spanning the gap. In germline, CDR1 is LNHDA, CDR2 SQIVND (reference sequence). This CDR3 is CASSNSLNTEAFF. The CDR3 coding sequence is TGTGCCAGTAGTAACTCCCTCAACACTGAAGCTTTCTTT.

This chain connects TRBV18 to TRBJ1-2; D remains ambiguous. V gave up 3 bases and J gave up 0 bases, with 11 bases separating them. The CDR3 is made up of 15 amino acids. The germline V gene has CDR1 KGHSH and CDR2 LQKENI. The CDR3 nucleotides read TGTGCCAGCTCACCGCGCCGGGAAGCTAACTATGGCTACACCTTC. Its protein is CASSPRREANYGYTF.

The chain links TRBV9 to TRBJ1-1; 8 bases align to TRBD1. V trimming: 4 bases; J trimming: 7 bases; junction bases outside the gene matches: 6. The germline CDR1 and CDR2 sequences are SGDLS and YYNGEE. CDR3 length: 13 residues. Here the CDR3 DNA reads TGTGCCAGCAGCTCGACAGGGGTTAATGAAGCTTTCTTT. As protein: CASSSTGVNEAFF.

This chain uses TRBV6-1 with TRBJ1-2, with D tentatively TRBD1 (5 bases). The CDR3 extends over 13 amino acids. Trimming took 1 base from V and 5 from J, leaving 8 bases between them. In germline, CDR1 is MNHNS, CDR2 SASEGT. CDR3 protein: CASSEGTNYGYTF. Here the CDR3 DNA reads TGTGCCAGCAGTGAAGGGACAAATTATGGCTACACCTTC.

This chain links TRBV7-6 with TRBJ2-1, with D possibly being TRBD2 (6 bases). V lost 5 bases, J lost 10 bases, and 9 bases lay in between. The germline CDR1 and CDR2 sequences are SGHVS and FNYEAQ. The CDR3 is 11 amino acids. This CDR3 reads CASSRGTEQFF. Written as DNA, the CDR3 is TGTGCCAGCAGCCGGGGGACGGAGCAGTTCTTC.

The table lists this clone with a few counts. J is TRBJ2-3 and V is TRBV7-9; 7 bases fit TRBD1. V trimming: 3 bases; J trimming: 3 bases; junction bases outside the gene matches: 6. The CDR3 covers 15 residues. Germline lookup yields CDR1 SEHNR and CDR2 FQNEAQ (reference sequence). CDR3 sequence reads: CASSLRGRGTDTQYF. The CDR3 DNA reads as TGTGCCAGCAGCTTGAGGGGGCGTGGAACAGATACGCAGTATTTT.

This clone was observed a handful of times. The chain carries TRBV18 and TRBJ1-2; 8 bases line up with TRBD1. The length of the CDR3 is 11 residues. Germline V gene lookup returns CDR1 KGHSH and CDR2 LQKENI. The J segment lost 10 bases and the V segment lost 3 bases, leaving 1 base of the junction unmatched. The CDR3 DNA reads as TGTGCCAGCTCACCGGACAGGGACTACACCTTC. Its translation: CASSPDRDYTF.

This clone was recorded only once. This rearrangement joins TRBV7-2 to TRBJ1-4; TRBD1 might be the D (5 bases). This CDR3 contains 14 residues. The V gene lost 1 base and the J gene lost 4 bases, with 7 bases spanning the gap. Germline lookup yields CDR1 SGHTA and CDR2 FQGNSA. CDR3 protein: CASSLDRGNEKLFF. CDR3 bases: TGTGCCAGCAGCTTAGATAGGGGTAATGAAAAACTGTTTTTT. Using reference TRBV7-2 and TRBJ1-4 for the parts outside the CDR3, the full variable domain is GAGVSQSPSNKVTEKGKDVELRCDPISGHTALYWYRQSLGQGLEFLIYFQGNSAPDKSGLPSDRFSAERTGGSVSTLTIQRTQQEDSAVYLCASSLDRGNEKLFFGSGTQLSVL.

The V and J genes are TRBV21-1 and TRBJ2-1; the D call in the table, TRBD2, was not verified against the DNA. TRBV21-1 constitutes a pseudogene. This CDR3 is 17 amino acids long. The CDR3 coding sequence is TGTGCCAGCAGCGCTAACCTTCGCCGAAGCTCCTACAATGAGCAGTTCTTC. Encoded protein: CASSANLRRSSYNEQFF.

The gene calls are TRBV4-1 and TRBJ2-3; D is unclear. The CDR3 covers 14 residues. Germline CDR1 reads MGHRA; CDR2 reads YSYEKL. V was cut by 1 base and J by 2 bases, with 7 bases left in between. The CDR3 loop is CASSQVLHTDTQYF. The CDR3 DNA reads TGCGCCAGCAGCCAAGTCTTACACACAGATACGCAGTATTTT.

The chain links TRBV7-9 to TRBJ1-2, with D possibly being TRBD1 (6 bases). Germline V CDR1 and CDR2: SEHNR, FQNEAQ (reference sequence). The CDR3 spans 16 residues. Trimming cost V 0 bases and J 5 bases, with 16 bases left between them. CDR3 sequence (DNA): TGTGCCAGCAGCTTAGCGCTACAATTGCAGGGGTATGGCTACACCTTC. Protein: CASSLALQLQGYGYTF.

This clone was detected once. This sequence joins TRBV5-6 and TRBJ1-2; D gene ambiguous. Between the trimmed V and J ends, which lost 6 bases and 5 bases, there was a span of 29 bases. The CDR3 runs 18 residues. From germline, CDR1 is SGHDT and CDR2 YYEEEE. CDR3 coding DNA: TGTGCCAGCACCTTCCGCTCCGGTTCCGGATACAGACATTATGGCTACACCTTC. Translated: CASTFRSGSGYRHYGYTF.

The count of this clone is one. J is TRBJ1-1 and V is TRBV7-3; D is uncertain. Between the trimmed V and J ends, which lost 5 bases and 2 bases, there was a span of 15 bases. Germline V lookup: CDR1 SGHTA, CDR2 FQGTGA. This CDR3 comprises 15 residues. CDR3 DNA sequence: TGTGCCAGCAGCCTCGGTGCGGGAACTAACACTGAAGCTTTCTTT. It encodes CASSLGAGTNTEAFF.

The rearrangement joins TRBV5-1 to TRBJ2-5; D not certain. This CDR3 has 11 amino acids. With 4 bases removed from V and 3 bases from J, the gap between germline ends came to 4 bases. In germline, CDR1 is SGHRS, CDR2 YFSETQ. Written as DNA, the CDR3 is TGCGCCAGCAGCGCAGAAGAGACCCAGTACTTC. Translation gives CASSAEETQYF.

The chain uses TRBV29-1 and TRBJ1-2; 8 bases align to TRBD1. The CDR3 totals 11 residues. The trim removed 5 bases at V and 4 bases at J, leaving 0 bases unmatched. CDR1 SQVTM and CDR2 ANQGSEA come from the germline V gene. CDR3 amino acids: CSVQGAYGYTF. As DNA, the CDR3 is TGCAGCGTTCAGGGGGCCTATGGCTACACCTTC.